This TCR beta chain was sequenced for a study of T cell responses to AZD1222 COVID-19 vaccine. On the study more broadly: Pooled samples include second doses given at about 4 or 12 weeks.

Profiling relied on immunoSEQ multiplex PCR, and the TCRdb table lists in-frame clones only, not all of them. The table shows some 130,000 clones, with around 90% occurring only once. The CDR3 totals 15 residues. The germline gives CDR1 KGHDR, CDR2 SFDVKD. V gave up 5 bases and J gave up 7 bases; unmatched junction bases: 8. The chain links TRBV24-1 to TRBJ2-1; 9 bases agree with TRBD2. The receptor comes from an adult in good health. The sample consisted of peripheral blood, taken on day 0 of AZD1222 vaccination. As DNA, the CDR3 is TGTGCCACCAGTGTTCCCTCTGCGGGGGGGAATGAGCAGTTCTTC. Protein: CATSVPSAGGNEQFF.